The clone carrying this TCR beta chain was counted at least ten times. Its cognate antigen is unknown. This sample was included in a study of T-cell reconstitution after alpha-beta-depleted transplantation in children. Findings of the study overall: The study reportedly traced alpha-beta T cells about two months after transplant to several hundred expanded graft clones. Some patients owed their high day-60 TCRbeta diversity to surviving recipient T cells and thymic progenitors. At one year after transplant, newly produced T cells mostly accounted for T-cell counts and diversity.

Unique molecular identifiers were used in preparing the TCRbeta library. TCRdb ran MiXCR on the PCR reads and lists one entry per CDR3 protein. The data contain a few hundred thousand distinct CDR3 sequences, roughly 26% of them singletons. This CDR3 spans 15 amino acids. The trim removed 3 bases at V and 2 bases at J, leaving 3 bases unmatched. The starting material was PBMCs, obtained before TCRalphabeta/CD19-depleted stem cell transplant. The J gene is TRBJ2-3, the V gene TRBV12-3 or TRBV12-4; 9 bases agree with TRBD2. The TCR originated in a girl under 10 years old with Fanconi anemia, due to receive a stem cell transplant. The CDR3 loop reads CASSLTSGYTDTQYF. In DNA, the CDR3 is TGTGCCAGCAGTTTGACTAGCGGCTACACAGATACGCAGTATTTT.